This T cell receptor (beta chain) came from a study of shared clonotypes between healthy human individuals. Assay: immunoSEQ multiplex PCR; the TCRdb copy retains only in-frame clones and omits some. The table includes approximately 2,000,000 clones, around 93% detected once. Points from the study as a whole: When naive CD4 clonotypes were compared across a handful of donors, about 4.9% were shared.

Worth noting for this clone: Antigen unknown.

This TCR was recovered from a man between 18 and 29 years old in good health. Some clones in this sample may be carry-over from other donors' samples. Sequencing used naive CD4+ T cells from PBMCs. The subset is: CD45RA+ positively selected.

The CDR3 region has the DNA TGTGCCACCTCCGAACCCCGGGACAGACATCAGCCCCAGCATTTT. It encodes CATSEPRDRHQPQHF. This chain uses TRBV15 with TRBJ1-5; 7 nucleotides agree with TRBD1. CDR3 length: 15 amino acids. V lost 8 bases to trimming and J lost 5 bases; unmatched junction nucleotides: 12. The germline V gene encodes CDR1 LNHNV and CDR2 YYDKDF (reference sequence). The full variable domain, its missing parts supplied by reference TRBV15 and TRBJ1-5, is DAMVIQNPRYQVTQFGKPVTLSCSQTLNHNVMYWYQQKSSQAPKLLFHYYDKDFNNEADTPDNFQSRRPNTSFCFLDIRSPGLGDTAMYLCATSEPRDRHQPQHFGDGTRLSIL.